This paragraph covers one T cell receptor (beta chain) sequence. A read error may produce the germline difference seen at one junction end. Co-extracted RNA and DNA came from 20-30 mg of unsorted bulk tissue. The CDR3 has 14 amino acids. Germline CDR1 reads SGHRS; CDR2 reads YFSETQ. This record belongs to a study of tumor-infiltrating lymphocytes in primary liver carcinoma. TCR beta cDNA was made from around 520 ng total RNA with a constant-region primer. Investigators got TCR beta libraries out of three nested multiplex PCR rounds, done with slightly modified ARM-PCR. Each of the first two PCR rounds ran approximately 11 cycles with TRBV1-TRBV30 forward and C-beta reverse primers. From the multiplex PCR reads, TCRdb called clonotypes with MiXCR, one entry per CDR3 protein. Of tens of thousands of distinct CDR3 sequences detected, nearly 75% appear once; the ten largest clones hold 16%.

The V gene is TRBV5-1, the J gene TRBJ1-2, with 11 positions matching TRBD1. This TCR came from a man aged 35 to 55 with primary liver carcinoma and hepatitis B virus infection. Material: liver tumor tissue from sampling region 4. Subset specified: tumor region T4, right-lateral pole. Here the CDR3 DNA reads TGCGCCAGCAACACTTGGACAGGGGGCGATGGTTACACCTTC. This codes for CASNTWTGGDGYTF.